The clone carrying this T cell receptor beta chain is a singleton in its sample. Original data processing: By means of reference gene primer amplification, nucleated cell counts were estimated. Libraries were prepared by immunoSEQ multiplex PCR; TCRdb keeps only in-frame clonotypes and omits some of them. The D gene and trimming were derived from the DNA, and the V and J assignments and clone size from that table. The sample has under 70,000 clones; roughly 80% are singletons. This entry belongs to a study of blood T cell repertoires in COVID-19. Across the whole study: Samples taken during acute and convalescent COVID-19 were collected in the United States, Italy and Spain. PBMCs, B-cell-depleted T cells, or T cells were the source of the cDNA or gDNA that made up the material.

V shed 6 bases and J 1 base; nucleotides not matched to a gene: 6. Germline V gene sequence: CDR1 MNHEY, CDR2 SVGEGT. The CDR3 totals 15 residues. The source material was peripheral blood. The source of this sequence is a woman of 80 years or more with active or convalescent COVID-19. V gene TRBV6-2 or TRBV6-3 combines with J gene TRBJ2-3; TRBD2 aligns across 8 bases. CDR3 residues: CASSRYSGGTDTQYF. The DNA of the CDR3 is TGTGCCAGCAGCCGGTATAGCGGGGGCACAGATACGCAGTATTTT.